A selection of T cell receptor beta chains follows, all from one sample in a study of identical twins. Each CDR3 protein is one row after TCRdb ran MiXCR on the 5' RACE reads. The data hold roughly 720,000 distinct CDR3 sequences, with over 15% observed a single time. The same data also went into a second study, on T cells expressing NK-cell markers.

The specimen sequenced was PBMCs. These receptors were obtained from a young woman in good health. Each CDR3 is given without its conserved first and last residue.

J gene,V gene,CDR3 protein
TRBJ1-2,TRBV10-3,AISPGTSYGYT
TRBJ2-3,TRBV20-1,SANGGADTDTQY
TRBJ2-5,TRBV12-3/TRBV12-4,ASRSSVETQY
TRBJ2-1,TRBV20-1,SAYVGRRNEQF
TRBJ2-5,TRBV12-3/TRBV12-4,ASSLAHGRQETQY
TRBJ1-2,TRBV10-3,AITRGRASYT
TRBJ1-2,TRBV12-3/TRBV12-4,ASGKSGYGYT
TRBJ2-3,TRBV7-2,ASSLAGGRTDTQY
TRBJ2-1,TRBV10-3,AINSGRDDNEQF
TRBJ2-5,TRBV12-3/TRBV12-4,ASKARIGDGETQY
TRBJ1-1,TRBV6-6,ASSYFDPGITF
TRBJ1-2,TRBV19,ASTRGQNYGYT
TRBJ2-3,TRBV20-1,SAGDGSTDTQY
TRBJ2-5,TRBV29-1,SVLGGQETQY
TRBJ2-1,TRBV28,ARSLTQRFYTGKWSYNEQF
TRBJ2-3,TRBV19,ASTRGQRDTQY
TRBJ2-4,TRBV29-1,SVLLAKNIQY
TRBJ2-2,TRBV5-6,ASSPEWNTGELF
TRBJ2-1,TRBV20-1,SARVSPAVNEQF
TRBJ2-3,TRBV5-6,ASREWGDTQY
TRBJ2-1,TRBV6-2/TRBV6-3,ASCHRNYNEQF
TRBJ2-5,TRBV28,ASSFPGLQETQY
TRBJ2-1,TRBV18,ASSPRSPSGRRGNEQF